This T cell receptor beta chain was identified in a study of tumor and adjacent non-tumor tissue in lung cancer. Across the study: Patients comprised about a dozen adenocarcinoma, a couple of squamous cell carcinoma and 1 small cell lung cancer. Stage I to III disease affected approximately 11 men and roughly five women aged 31 to 76. Samples averaged about 3.8 million productive TCRbeta reads each.

No cell sorting was done before RNA was extracted from the tissue. Distant lung tissue was collected more than 3 cm away from the tumor edge. A word on this clonotype: Its antigen is unidentified. At one of its ends the junction is not consistent with the germline gene, which may arise from a read error.

TCRbeta libraries were built with three rounds of nested PCR, modified from ARM-PCR. From the multiplex PCR reads, TCRdb called clonotypes with MiXCR, one entry per CDR3 protein. This table has 60,000 to 85,000 distinct CDR3 sequences, around 82% appearing once. Study-wide results and limits: Normal lung showed higher cumulative top 100 clone frequency than tumor.

Sample: distant non-tumor lung tissue. This sequence was found in a man aged 55 to 70 with non-small cell lung cancer.

The CDR3 loop is CTSSLRRSTEAFF. The CDR3 bases are TGTACCAGCTCCCTGCGGCGATCGACTGAAGCTTTCTTT. V usage is TRBV11-3 and J usage is TRBJ1-1; unclear D gene. The CDR3 has 13 amino acids. Germline V CDR1 and CDR2: SGHNT, YENEEA. Based on the CDR3 plus reference TRBV11-3 and TRBJ1-1, the full variable domain is EAGVVQSPRYKIIEKKQPVAFWCNPISGHNTLYWYLQNLGQGPELLIRYENEEAVDDSQLPKDRFSAERLKGVDSTLKIQPAELGDSAVYLCTSSLRRSTEAFFGQGTRLTVV.